The present T cell receptor (beta chain) was sequenced within a study of Graves' ophthalmopathy and Graves' hyperthyroidism. Scientists amplified the TCR beta CDR3 regions from RNA transcripts. After a first-round RT-PCR with HTBI primers, a second-round multiplex PCR was run. TCRdb re-analysed the multiplex PCR reads in MiXCR, keeping a single row per CDR3 protein. Of around 1.1 million distinct CDR3 sequences in the sample, approximately 35% are singletons; the top ten hold 11%. Pregnancy or lactation, uncontrolled infections and other autoimmune diseases were grounds for excluding patients. Diagnosis used clinical symptoms, serum thyroxine, TRAb, thyroid ultrasound and orbital computed tomography. CDR1 and CDR2 (germline): LNHNV, YYDKDF (reference sequence). The CDR3 is made up of 14 amino acids. J lost 10 bases, V lost 0 bases, and 6 bases had no gene match.

The TCR sequence derives from an adult man with Graves' hyperthyroidism. Sequencing used peripheral blood or thyroid tissue (not recorded which). This chain joins TRBV15 and TRBJ2-5; TRBD2 aligns across 9 bases. In DNA form, the CDR3 reads TGTGCCACCAGCAGAGATCACCGACTAGCGGACCAGTACTTC. It yields the protein CATSRDHRLADQYF.